The rows below give T cell receptor beta chains drawn from one sample of a study of tumor-infiltrating lymphocytes in primary liver carcinoma. TCRdb used MiXCR to reprocess the multiplex PCR reads, holding one entry per CDR3 protein. Found here are around 120,000 distinct CDR3 sequences, 65% to 75% of them singletons; the top ten hold more than 8%. Sample: tumor-adjacent normal liver tissue. All receptors come from a woman aged 60-75 years with primary liver carcinoma and hepatitis B virus infection. CDR3s include the opening cysteine and the closing phenylalanine or tryptophan. D genes are given only for firm matches. Where a row states a size, it is once, few, many or the class of an expanded clone; other rows omit it.

v_call,j_call,clone_size,d_call,cdr3_nt,cdr3_aa
TRBV29-1,TRBJ1-4,many,NA,TGCAGCGTTGAAAGCATGGGGAATGAAAAACTGTTTTTT,CSVESMGNEKLFF
TRBV7-8,TRBJ2-1,NA,NA,TGTGCCAGCAACTTAGGTCTTAACGAGCAGTTCTTC,CASNLGLNEQFF
TRBV4-1,TRBJ2-6,NA,NA,TGCGCTAGCAGCCGATGGAGCCCCACGAGAAGTGGGGCCAACGTCCTGACTTTC,CASSRWSPTRSGANVLTF
TRBV29-1,TRBJ2-2,NA,NA,TGCAGCGTTGAAGAAGGGTCCACCTTGGAGCTGTTTTTT,CSVEEGSTLELFF
TRBV9,TRBJ2-2,few,NA,TGTGCCAGCAGTCCTGGCAGAAGAAACACCGGGGAGCTGTTTTTT,CASSPGRRNTGELFF
TRBV12-3/TRBV12-4,TRBJ2-2,NA,TRBD2,TGTGCCAGCACGCGACTAGCGGACACCGGGGGGCCGTTTTTT,CASTRLADTGGPFF
TRBV28,TRBJ1-6,NA,NA,TGTACCAGCGGCAAACAGAGCTCCTATAATTCACTCCTCCACTTT,CTSGKQSSYNSLLHF
TRBV12-3/TRBV12-4,TRBJ2-2,NA,NA,TGTACCAGCCGTTTAGGGCAGCCGACCGGGGAGCTGTTTTTT,CTSRLGQPTGELFF
TRBV29-1,TRBJ2-1,NA,TRBD2,TGCAGCGTTCTTGGGGCTAGCGGGAAAGTTTATCAGCAGTTCTTC,CSVLGASGKVYQQFF
TRBV11-2,TRBJ2-5,NA,NA,TGTGCCAGCAGCTTTGTCTCCGAGACACAGTACTTC,CASSFVSETQYF
TRBV11-3,TRBJ1-1,few,TRBD1,TGTGCCTCCGGTCAGGGGGCGCCAATCTCCACTGAAGCTTTCTTT,CASGQGAPISTEAFF
TRBV25-1,TRBJ2-5,many,NA,TGTGCCAGCAGTTATTCAGGGGTAGAGACCCAGTACTTC,CASSYSGVETQYF
TRBV6-1,TRBJ1-4,NA,NA,TGTGCCATTCTACCGGGACCTTCGGAGGGAAAACTGGTTTTT,CAILPGPSEGKLVF
TRBV11-3,TRBJ1-2,medium-sized,NA,TGTGCCAGCAGCTTTGTACCTAACTATGGCTACACCTTC,CASSFVPNYGYTF
TRBV6-1,TRBJ2-7,NA,TRBD2,TGTGCCATTAGCGGGAGCCCTAAGACCTCCTACGAGCAGTATTTC,CAISGSPKTSYEQYF
TRBV2,TRBJ1-1,NA,TRBD1,TGTGCCAGCAGTGAGCCGACAGGGATGATCACTGAAGCTTTCTTT,CASSEPTGMITEAFF
TRBV11-3,TRBJ2-1,medium-sized,NA,TGTGCCAGCAGCACTTGGGGGGGCAGTCTGTTCTTC,CASSTWGGSLFF
TRBV11-2,TRBJ2-7,NA,NA,TGTGCCAGCAGCTACCGCTGGAGGACCTCGGGAAGAGAGCAGTACTTC,CASSYRWRTSGREQYF
TRBV4-2,TRBJ2-1,NA,NA,TGTGCCAGCAGCCAAGATCTCCGGGGGACGAGCTCCTATTATGAGCAGTTCTTC,CASSQDLRGTSSYYEQFF
TRBV7-9,TRBJ1-6,few,TRBD1,TGTGCCAGCAGCTCCCCTGGGACAGGGAGTAGTTCACCCCTCCACTTT,CASSSPGTGSSSPLHF
TRBV5-4,TRBJ2-6,many,NA,TGTGCCAGCAGCTTGCCGGGGGCACACTCTGGGGCCAACGTCCTGACTTTC,CASSLPGAHSGANVLTF
TRBV5-1,TRBJ1-5,NA,NA,TGCGCCAGCAGCTTCTGGACAGACAGCACAGATATGCAGCATTTT,CASSFWTDSTDMQHF
TRBV18,TRBJ2-1,few,TRBD2,TGTGCCAGCTCACCTCCGACTAGCGGGACCCCCAGGGAGCAGTTCTTC,CASSPPTSGTPREQFF
TRBV6-6,TRBJ1-5,NA,TRBD1,TGTGCCAGCAGGGGCACCAAACAGGGGCTGAATCACTCCCAGCATTTT,CASRGTKQGLNHSQHF
TRBV11-2,TRBJ2-7,NA,NA,TGTGCCAGCAGCTTAGACCCAGGCCATGCGTCAGAGCATTACTTC,CASSLDPGHASEHYF